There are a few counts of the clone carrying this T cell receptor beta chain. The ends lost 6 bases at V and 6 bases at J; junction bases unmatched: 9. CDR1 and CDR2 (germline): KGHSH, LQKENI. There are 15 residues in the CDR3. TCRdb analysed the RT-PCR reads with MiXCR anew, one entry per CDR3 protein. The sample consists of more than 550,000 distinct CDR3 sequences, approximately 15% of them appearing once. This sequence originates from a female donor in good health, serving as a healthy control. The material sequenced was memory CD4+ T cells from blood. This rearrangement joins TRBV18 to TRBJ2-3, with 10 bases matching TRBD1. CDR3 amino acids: CASSSKTGGLDTQYF. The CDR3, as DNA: TGTGCCAGCTCCTCGAAGACAGGGGGCTTGGATACGCAGTATTTT.